This T cell receptor (beta chain) was obtained from a study of CD8+ T cells in alopecia areata. TCR sequencing used cDNA made by reverse transcription of extracted RNA. The data were produced by immunoSEQ multiplex PCR, yet TCRdb's version contains in-frame clones alone and is incomplete. The sample records under 350,000 clones, over 45% being singletons. Germline-derived CDR1 and CDR2 are GTSNPN and SVGIG (reference sequence). This CDR3 spans 14 amino acids. The V gene end was trimmed by 3 bases and the J gene end by 4 bases; junction bases not matched to a gene: 6. Noted treatment: oral pan-JAK inhibitor, 5-10 mg twice daily.

This clonotype originated in a human donor with alopecia areata. This chain uses TRBV30 with TRBJ2-7; 10 bases fit TRBD1. Sequenced material: CD4+ T cells sorted from blood, taken at week 24, from a patient treated with tofacitinib. The CDR3 region is CAWRRGTGAYEQYF. DNA of the CDR3: TGTGCCTGGAGACGAGGGACAGGGGCGTACGAGCAGTACTTC.